These 10 T cell receptor beta chains were all obtained from the same sample, sequenced in a study of blood T cell repertoires in COVID-19. The repertoire was sequenced with immunoSEQ multiplex PCR; TCRdb's copy has only in-frame clones and lacks some. The table records a few hundred thousand clones, about 91% of them present only once. Source material: peripheral blood. Source of these receptors: a woman in her twenties or thirties with COVID-19, enrolled during active disease.

The CDR3 nucleotides are TGTGCCAGCAGTTTAAGTTCGCGGGCTTTCTTT. Translating it yields CASSLSSRAFF. The V gene is TRBV27, the J gene TRBJ1-1; the D is unclear. The CDR3 covers 11 residues. V lost 2 bases and J lost 11, with 9 bases in between. CDR1 MNHEY and CDR2 SMNVEV come from the germline V gene (reference sequence).

The V call is TRBV9, the J call TRBJ2-1; TRBD2 agrees at 14 bases. The CDR3 spans 19 residues. With V trimmed by 5 bases and J by 3 bases, 13 bases remained unmatched. From germline, CDR1 is SGDLS and CDR2 YYNGEE. Written as DNA, the CDR3 is TGTGCCAGCAGTCGGACGACTAGCGGGGGGGCTAAGGTCTACAATGAGCAGTTCTTC. It specifies CASSRTTSGGAKVYNEQFF.

This chain connects TRBV9 to TRBJ2-3; TRBD1 matches at 7 bases. Germline loops: CDR1 SGDLS, CDR2 YYNGEE. J was trimmed by 2 bases and V by 3 bases; bases with no gene match: 3. The CDR3 has 14 residues. The CDR3 nucleotides are TGTGCCAGCAGCGCGGGACAGATCACAGATACGCAGTATTTT. Its protein is CASSAGQITDTQYF.

This chain links TRBV2 with TRBJ2-3; 7 nucleotides line up with TRBD2. With V trimmed by 6 bases and J by 4 bases, 4 bases remained unmatched. The germline gives CDR1 SNHLY, CDR2 FYNNEI. CDR3 length equals 13 residues. The CDR3 here is CASRTGGADTQYF. Here the CDR3 DNA reads TGTGCCAGCAGGACGGGGGGTGCAGATACGCAGTATTTT.

The V gene is TRBV4-1, the J gene TRBJ2-3, with 9 bases aligning to TRBD2. After removal of 4 bases from V and 0 bases from J, the junction contained 8 bases not matched to a gene. The CDR3 consists of 17 residues. The V gene's germline CDR1 is MGHRA and CDR2 YSYEKL. The CDR3 region is CASSRGSGGTSTDTQYF. The CDR3 DNA is TGCGCCAGCAGCCGAGGTAGCGGGGGCACTAGCACAGATACGCAGTATTTT.

The gene calls are TRBV19 and TRBJ1-4; D uncertain. The CDR3 runs 14 residues. Germline assignment: CDR1 LNHDA and CDR2 SQIVND (reference sequence). The V gene lost 5 bases and the J gene lost 6 bases, with 13 bases spanning the gap. The CDR3 DNA is TGTGCCAGTAGTCCTAGCGGCTCCCATGAAAAACTGTTTTTT. Translation: CASSPSGSHEKLFF.

The rearrangement joins TRBV6-5 to TRBJ1-6; 9 nucleotides align to TRBD1. Germline trimming cut 6 bases from V and 9 bases from J; bases unmatched to any gene: 6. The CDR3 runs to 14 residues. The germline CDR1 and CDR2 sequences are MNHEY and SVGAGI. The CDR3 loop reads CASSQDRGGSPLHF. The DNA for the CDR3 is TGTGCCAGCAGCCAGGACAGGGGTGGTTCACCCCTCCACTTT.

This clone was detected only once. This chain links TRBV4-1 with TRBJ1-4; D remains ambiguous. There are 15 residues in the CDR3. Trimming removed 0 bases from V and 10 bases from J, with 15 bases in between. Germline CDR1 reads MGHRA; CDR2 reads YSYEKL. For the CDR3, the DNA is TGCGCCAGCAGCCAAGATGATGGTAATATGAGAAAACTGTTTTTT. It translates to CASSQDDGNMRKLFF.

CDR3 DNA sequence: TGTGCCAGCAGCTTAGCCAGGGGGAATGAGCAGTTCTTC. This sequence encodes CASSLARGNEQFF. This chain uses TRBV7-2 with TRBJ2-1; TRBD1 matches 7 bases. Germline V gives CDR1 SGHTA, CDR2 FQGNSA. The CDR3 sequence is 13 residues long. Trimming cost V 0 bases and J 7 bases; bases outside gene matches: 0.

The V call is TRBV28, the J call TRBJ1-3, with unresolved D. CDR1 and CDR2 from the germline V gene are MDHEN and SYDVKM. V lost 6 bases to trimming and J lost 2 bases, with 17 bases between them. This CDR3 contains 16 residues. This CDR3 is CASSPTGFLAGNTIYF. The DNA of the CDR3 is TGTGCCAGCAGCCCAACGGGGTTCTTGGCTGGAAACACCATATATTTT.